This TCR beta chain was captured by sequencing in a study of cytomegalovirus exposure and HLA in healthy donors. Study as a whole: From some 190 million T cells, an earlier analysis saw approximately 110 million unique TCR beta sequences.

The PCR made use of 60 Vbeta and 13 Jbeta primers. Clones were sequenced by immunoSEQ multiplex PCR, and TCRdb holds only the in-frame ones, with some missing. The ten top clones account for 0.9% to 1.4%, within a sample of just over 200,000 clones. In the case of this clone: Its antigen remains unknown.

Study-level findings and limits: Later on, an analysis showed TCR association rates differing by HLA locus, with DRB1 the most and HLA-C the fewest. TCR beta sequences reportedly predicted most subjects' HLA-A and HLA-B alleles accurately.

The TCR originated in a girl under 10 years old in good health and CMV-seropositive. The specimen sequenced was PBMCs.

The CDR3 region has the DNA TGCGCCAGCACCATCGGGACAGTGAATAAAGAGACCCAGTACTTC. Translated, it gives CASTIGTVNKETQYF. The gene calls are TRBV5-1 and TRBJ2-5, with 7 bases identical to TRBD1. Losses at the gene ends were 6 bases for V and 3 bases for J; bases not matched to a gene: 11. The V gene's germline CDR1 is SGHRS and CDR2 YFSETQ. The CDR3 is made up of 15 amino acids.